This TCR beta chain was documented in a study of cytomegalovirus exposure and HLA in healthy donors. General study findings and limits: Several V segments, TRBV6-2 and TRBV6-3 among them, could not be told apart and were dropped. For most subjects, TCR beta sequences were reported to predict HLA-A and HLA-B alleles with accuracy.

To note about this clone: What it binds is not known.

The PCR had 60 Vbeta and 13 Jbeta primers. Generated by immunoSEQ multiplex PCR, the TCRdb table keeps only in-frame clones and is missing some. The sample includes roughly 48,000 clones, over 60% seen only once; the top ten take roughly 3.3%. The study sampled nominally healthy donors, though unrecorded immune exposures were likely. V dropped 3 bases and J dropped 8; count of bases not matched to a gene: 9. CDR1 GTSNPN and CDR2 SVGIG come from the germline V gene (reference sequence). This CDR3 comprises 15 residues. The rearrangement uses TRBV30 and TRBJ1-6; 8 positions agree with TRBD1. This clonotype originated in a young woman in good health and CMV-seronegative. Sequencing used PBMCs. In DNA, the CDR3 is TGTGCCTGGAGGAGGGCGGGGACAGGTGATTCACCCCTCCACTTT. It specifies CAWRRAGTGDSPLHF.